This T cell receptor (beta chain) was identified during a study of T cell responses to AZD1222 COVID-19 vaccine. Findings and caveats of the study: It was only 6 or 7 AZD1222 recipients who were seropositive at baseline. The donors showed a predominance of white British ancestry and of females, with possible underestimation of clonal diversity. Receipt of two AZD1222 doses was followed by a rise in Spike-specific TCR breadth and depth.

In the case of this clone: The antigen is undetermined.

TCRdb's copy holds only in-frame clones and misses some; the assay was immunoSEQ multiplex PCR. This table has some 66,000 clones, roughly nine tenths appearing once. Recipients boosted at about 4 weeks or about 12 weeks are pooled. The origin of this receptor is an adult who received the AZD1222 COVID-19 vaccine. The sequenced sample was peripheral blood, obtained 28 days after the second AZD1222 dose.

CDR3 in DNA: TGTGCCAGCAGCAGACTAGCGGGAGCGCCCCCAGATACGCAGTATTTT. Encoded protein: CASSRLAGAPPDTQYF. This sequence joins TRBV7-3 and TRBJ2-3; TRBD2 matches at 12 bases. The germline gives CDR1 SGHTA, CDR2 FQGTGA. Trimming cost V 5 bases and J 4 bases; bases outside gene matches: 7. CDR3 length: 16 amino acids.